This T cell receptor (beta chain) stems from a study of blood T cell repertoires in COVID-19. About the research overall: Samples taken during acute and convalescent COVID-19 were collected in the United States, Italy and Spain.

Germline V CDR1 and CDR2: MNHNS, SASEGT. The V and J ends lost 1 base and 0 bases respectively, with 10 bases between them. The CDR3 is made up of 17 amino acids. Authors' data handling: How many nucleated cells were present was estimated from reference gene primer amplification. Assay: immunoSEQ multiplex PCR; the TCRdb copy retains only in-frame clones and omits some. The D gene and trimming were derived from the DNA, and the V and J assignments and clone size from that table. The profile shows tens of thousands of clones, about nine tenths of them singletons. The sequence came from a human donor in a cohort sampled during active COVID-19. The sequencing input was peripheral blood. V gene TRBV6-1 combines with J gene TRBJ2-6; possible D gene TRBD1, 6 bases. CDR3: CASSEDRAISGANVLTF. The CDR3 DNA follows: TGTGCCAGCAGTGAAGACAGGGCCATCTCTGGGGCCAACGTCCTGACTTTC.